These T cell receptor beta chains were read from a single sample in a study of blood T cell repertoires in COVID-19. Sequencing was performed with immunoSEQ multiplex PCR; in TCRdb, only in-frame clones are kept and a portion is missing. The sample includes roughly 120,000 clones, less than 95% seen only once; the top ten take 1.8%. The sequenced material came from peripheral blood. These receptors originate from a human donor with active COVID-19. The donor label of this sample is uncertain. CDR3s include the opening cysteine and the closing phenylalanine or tryptophan. The order of the fields is D gene, clone size, J gene, V gene, CDR3 length, CDR3 DNA, CDR3 protein. A D gene is named only where the DNA matches it firmly. Some rows have no size entry. The others give once, few or many, or a class for an expanded clone.

d_call: TRBD2; clone_size: once; j_call: TRBJ2-3; v_call: TRBV5-1; cdr3_length: 16; cdr3_nt: TGCGCCAGCAGCGGTGCTAGCGGGCCTTCCACAGATACGCAGTATTTT; cdr3_aa: CASSGASGPSTDTQYF
d_call: .; clone_size: .; j_call: TRBJ1-5; v_call: TRBV6-5; cdr3_length: 12; cdr3_nt: TGTGCCAGCAGTTACTCCGGGGAGCCCCAGCATTTT; cdr3_aa: CASSYSGEPQHF
d_call: .; clone_size: .; j_call: TRBJ1-4; v_call: TRBV27; cdr3_length: 12; cdr3_nt: TGTGCCAGCCGTGCAACTAATGAAAAACTGTTTTTT; cdr3_aa: CASRATNEKLFF
d_call: TRBD1; clone_size: .; j_call: TRBJ1-4; v_call: TRBV6-1; cdr3_length: 16; cdr3_nt: TGTGCCAGCAGTGAAATGGCTGGAGGGGGCAATGAAAAACTGTTTTTT; cdr3_aa: CASSEMAGGGNEKLFF
d_call: .; clone_size: .; j_call: TRBJ1-5; v_call: TRBV7-6; cdr3_length: 14; cdr3_nt: TGTGCCAGCAGCGAGGAGGCGGGACGCCAGCCCCAGCATTTT; cdr3_aa: CASSEEAGRQPQHF
d_call: TRBD1; clone_size: .; j_call: TRBJ2-2; v_call: TRBV9; cdr3_length: 16; cdr3_nt: TGTGCCAGCAGCGTAGTGGGACAGTCCTCAGCCGGGGAGCTGTTTTTT; cdr3_aa: CASSVVGQSSAGELFF
d_call: TRBD2; clone_size: .; j_call: TRBJ2-5; v_call: TRBV3-1/TRBV3-2; cdr3_length: 19; cdr3_nt: TGTGCCAGCAGCCAAGTCAGGATTTTTAGCGGGGGGGCCCGGGAGACCCAGTACTTC; cdr3_aa: CASSQVRIFSGGARETQYF
d_call: .; clone_size: once; j_call: TRBJ2-1; v_call: TRBV5-4; cdr3_length: 12; cdr3_nt: TGTGCCAGCAGCTTGGCCTTTTATGAGCAGTTCTTC; cdr3_aa: CASSLAFYEQFF
d_call: .; clone_size: few; j_call: TRBJ1-6; v_call: TRBV13; cdr3_length: 14; cdr3_nt: TGTGCCAGCCTCAGGGGCCCCTATAATTCACCCCTCCACTTT; cdr3_aa: CASLRGPYNSPLHF
d_call: TRBD1; clone_size: .; j_call: TRBJ2-3; v_call: TRBV7-9; cdr3_length: 16; cdr3_nt: TGTGCCAGCAGCGCCTGGGGACAGGGGATCACAGATACGCAGTATTTT; cdr3_aa: CASSAWGQGITDTQYF
d_call: TRBD1; clone_size: once; j_call: TRBJ1-2; v_call: TRBV4-3; cdr3_length: 15; cdr3_nt: TGCGCCAGCAGCCACCCGACAGGGAAATCGAGAGGCTACACCTTC; cdr3_aa: CASSHPTGKSRGYTF
d_call: TRBD1; clone_size: once; j_call: TRBJ1-2; v_call: TRBV27; cdr3_length: 17; cdr3_nt: TGTGCCAGCAGCCGAGGACAGGGGGATTTTGCTAACTATGGCTACACCTTC; cdr3_aa: CASSRGQGDFANYGYTF
d_call: .; clone_size: .; j_call: TRBJ1-1; v_call: TRBV3-1/TRBV3-2; cdr3_length: 9; cdr3_nt: TGTGTAGTCGGTACTGAAGCTTTCTTT; cdr3_aa: CVVGTEAFF